These T cell receptor beta chains were read from a single sample in a study of shared clonotypes between healthy human individuals. Sequenced by immunoSEQ multiplex PCR; TCRdb stores in-frame clones only, minus some. Of 2 million to 3 million clones in the sample, 93% were seen once. Sequencing used naive CD4+ T cells from PBMCs. Receptors originate from a man aged 18 to 29 in good health. Some clones in this sample may be carry-over from other donors' samples. Both conserved end residues are part of each CDR3. The D gene is left open where the match is weak. For some rows the clone size is stated as once, few or many, or as a class when expanded; others skip it.

J	size	D	V	CDR3	DNA
TRBJ2-5	NA	TRBD2	TRBV5-1	CASSLAATSEETQYF	TGCGCCAGCAGCTTGGCTGCGACTAGCGAAGAGACCCAGTACTTC
TRBJ1-3	once	NA	TRBV27	CASKRIGSGNTIYF	TGTGCCAGCAAGAGGATCGGGTCTGGAAACACCATATATTTT
TRBJ2-3	NA	NA	TRBV6-1	CASSQTGYTDTQYF	TGTGCCAGCAGTCAAACAGGGTACACAGATACGCAGTATTTT
TRBJ1-2	NA	TRBD1	TRBV19	CASSMLQGSGYTF	TGTGCCAGTAGTATGCTACAGGGGTCTGGCTACACCTTC
TRBJ2-2	NA	NA	TRBV27	CASRTRVMGTGELFF	TGTGCCAGCAGAACCAGGGTAATGGGCACCGGGGAGCTGTTTTTT
TRBJ1-3	few	NA	TRBV5-1	CASRLDRRSGNTIYF	TGCGCCAGCAGATTGGACCGACGCTCTGGAAACACCATATATTTT
TRBJ2-5	NA	TRBD2	TRBV10-3	CAISLGTSGTRETQYF	TGTGCCATCAGTCTTGGGACTAGCGGGACTAGGGAGACCCAGTACTTC
TRBJ2-7	NA	NA	TRBV7-6	CASRRTAAAYEQYF	TGTGCCAGCAGGCGGACAGCCGCCGCCTACGAGCAGTACTTC
TRBJ2-3	NA	TRBD1	TRBV7-2	CASSDAGTGGRTQYF	TGTGCCAGCAGCGACGCCGGGACAGGGGGCCGAACGCAGTATTTT
TRBJ2-1	NA	NA	TRBV7-9	CASSLGVRTTPLGVNEQFF	TGTGCCAGCAGCTTAGGGGTGCGGACTACCCCTTTAGGAGTGAATGAGCAGTTCTTC
TRBJ2-2	NA	NA	TRBV6-1	CASSELGVTGELFF	TGTGCCAGCAGTGAGCTAGGGGTGACCGGGGAGCTGTTTTTT
TRBJ2-1	NA	TRBD2	TRBV7-6	CASSSKSGSTYNEQFF	TGTGCCAGCAGCTCAAAAAGCGGGAGCACCTACAATGAGCAGTTCTTC
TRBJ2-1	NA	NA	TRBV6-5	CASSYLLGRWFF	TGTGCCAGCAGTTACCTCCTAGGCAGGTGGTTCTTC
TRBJ2-1	NA	TRBD2	TRBV6-5	CASSRRGEQFF	TGTGCCAGCAGTCGGCGGGGGGAGCAGTTCTTC
TRBJ2-7	once	TRBD2	TRBV28	CASSSRGLAGKSYEQYF	TGTGCCAGCAGTTCCCGCGGACTAGCGGGAAAATCCTACGAGCAGTACTTC
TRBJ1-2	NA	NA	TRBV10-3	CAISEDDSPLGGFVF	TGTGCCATCAGTGAAGACGACAGCCCTTTGGGAGGTTTTGTCTTC
TRBJ1-2	NA	NA	TRBV25-1	CASRGGALYGYTF	TGTGCCAGCCGGGGGGGAGCATTATATGGCTACACCTTC
TRBJ1-5	NA	NA	TRBV19	CASSITISESPQHF	TGTGCCAGTAGTATTACCATATCGGAATCGCCCCAGCATTTT
TRBJ2-2	NA	NA	TRBV2	CASSEMGANTGELFF	TGTGCCAGCAGTGAAATGGGGGCGAACACCGGGGAGCTGTTTTTT
TRBJ1-1	NA	NA	TRBV5-1	CASSLAGPSTEAFF	TGCGCCAGCAGCTTGGCGGGGCCCAGCACTGAAGCTTTCTTT
TRBJ2-2	NA	TRBD1	TRBV5-1	CASSLLGTGVTGELFF	TGCGCCAGCAGCTTGTTGGGGACAGGGGTCACCGGGGAGCTGTTTTTT
TRBJ1-2	NA	NA	TRBV9	CASSASPTADYGYTF	TGTGCCAGCAGCGCCTCTCCCACGGCGGACTATGGCTACACCTTC
TRBJ1-2	NA	NA	TRBV30	CAWTPGGQGNYGYTF	TGTGCCTGGACCCCCGGGGGTCAAGGAAACTATGGCTACACCTTC
TRBJ2-1	NA	TRBD2	TRBV11-2	CASSLAGGGASGAYNEQFF	TGTGCCAGCAGCTTAGCCGGAGGGGGGGCTAGCGGGGCCTACAATGAGCAGTTCTTC
TRBJ1-1	few	NA	TRBV9	CASSATGRNTEAFF	TGTGCCAGCAGCGCAACAGGGCGGAACACTGAAGCTTTCTTT
TRBJ2-3	NA	NA	TRBV9	CASSFRQGTDTQYF	TGTGCCAGCAGCTTCCGGCAGGGCACAGATACGCAGTATTTT
TRBJ2-4	NA	NA	TRBV6-5	CASRPPLAKNIQYF	TGTGCCAGCAGGCCTCCTCTAGCCAAAAACATTCAGTACTTC
TRBJ2-3	NA	TRBD1	TRBV10-2	CASSDQGASSADTQYF	TGCGCCAGCAGTGACCAGGGGGCCAGCTCAGCAGATACGCAGTATTTT
TRBJ2-7	NA	TRBD1	TRBV7-9	CASRAGTGGLNEQYF	TGTGCCAGCAGGGCCGGGACAGGGGGTCTAAACGAGCAGTACTTC
TRBJ1-5	NA	NA	TRBV30	CAFEQGGNQPQHF	TGTGCCTTCGAACAGGGTGGCAATCAGCCCCAGCATTTT
TRBJ2-2	NA	NA	TRBV7-8	CASSSISGTGELFF	TGTGCCAGCAGCTCAATTAGCGGCACCGGGGAGCTGTTTTTT
TRBJ2-4	NA	NA	TRBV28	CASSPLAGGQYF	TGTGCCAGCAGCCCCTTGGCAGGGGGGCAGTACTTC
TRBJ2-2	NA	NA	TRBV2	CASTLGLSNTGELFF	TGTGCCAGCACCCTGGGCCTGAGTAACACCGGGGAGCTGTTTTTT
TRBJ2-3	NA	TRBD2	TRBV7-2	CASSLRGADTQYF	TGTGCCAGCAGCTTACGGGGGGCAGATACGCAGTATTTT
TRBJ1-5	NA	NA	TRBV9	CASSVDPGRDQPQHF	TGTGCCAGCAGCGTAGACCCAGGGAGGGATCAGCCCCAGCATTTT
TRBJ1-5	NA	NA	TRBV10-3	CAISGGAGVQPQHF	TGTGCCATCAGTGGGGGGGCAGGGGTTCAGCCCCAGCATTTT
TRBJ2-2	NA	NA	TRBV19	CASKEYTGSHTGELFF	TGTGCCAGTAAAGAATATACGGGCAGCCACACCGGGGAGCTGTTTTTT
TRBJ2-7	NA	TRBD2	TRBV7-2	CASSHGLAGLLEQYF	TGTGCCAGCAGCCACGGACTAGCGGGGCTTTTGGAGCAGTACTTC
TRBJ1-3	NA	NA	TRBV4-2	CASSQQRASSGNTIYF	TGTGCCAGCAGCCAACAAAGGGCGAGCTCTGGAAACACCATATATTTT
TRBJ1-5	NA	NA	TRBV28	CASRWGRDQSQHF	TGTGCCAGCAGGTGGGGGCGCGATCAGTCCCAGCATTTT
TRBJ1-6	NA	NA	TRBV4-1	CASQVGGNSPLHF	TGCGCCAGCCAGGTGGGGGGAAATTCACCCCTCCACTTT
TRBJ2-5	NA	TRBD2	TRBV28	CASSGNSGSFLETQYF	TGTGCCAGCAGTGGAAATAGCGGGAGTTTTTTAGAGACCCAGTACTTC
TRBJ1-4	NA	NA	TRBV18	CASSPMSGVDNEKLFF	TGTGCCAGCTCACCAATGTCCGGGGTGGATAATGAAAAACTGTTTTTT
TRBJ1-1	NA	NA	TRBV5-1	CASSLEDAPSTEAFF	TGCGCCAGCAGCTTGGAAGATGCCCCTTCAACTGAAGCTTTCTTT
TRBJ2-7	NA	NA	TRBV5-6	CASSSRYEQYF	TGTGCCAGCAGCTCCCGGTACGAGCAGTACTTC
TRBJ2-1	NA	TRBD2	TRBV11-3	CASSTGTSGNNEQFF	TGTGCCAGCAGCACCGGGACTAGCGGGAATAATGAGCAGTTCTTC
TRBJ2-5	NA	TRBD2	TRBV2	CASMLAGGHDF	TGTGCCAGCATGTTAGCGGGAGGGCATGACTTC
TRBJ1-2	NA	TRBD1	TRBV28	CASSRQGRDGYTF	TGTGCCAGCAGCCGACAGGGGAGAGATGGCTACACCTTC
TRBJ2-3	NA	NA	TRBV9	CASTRGSTDTQYF	TGTGCCAGCACCCGAGGGAGCACAGATACGCAGTATTTT
TRBJ1-2	NA	TRBD1	TRBV28	CASSSLGRGVTNYGYTF	TGTGCCAGCAGTTCTTTGGGCAGGGGGGTAACTAACTATGGCTACACCTTC
TRBJ2-1	NA	NA	TRBV6-1	CASSVATLGNEQFF	TGTGCCAGCAGTGTAGCAACTCTCGGGAATGAGCAGTTCTTC